This TCR beta chain was observed in a study of regulatory T cells in long-lasting Graves disease. Study as a whole: Patients met the persistent Graves' disease definition after over 5 years of antithyroid drugs with positive TSH receptor antibodies. Study results and caveats: Shared public clonotypes totalled about 2,800 in persistent patients, compared with approximately 970 in new patients. Gene preferences differed: TRBV28, TRBJ1-2, TRBJ2-5 in persistent cases.

This clonotype was picked up a small number of times. The antigen is not known. Time point given: persistent/refractory GD, antithyroid drugs over 5 years with positive TRAb. Isolated PBMC RNA provided the starting material for the TCR library. Into tubes containing EDTA, 7.5 to 9.5 milliliters of peripheral blood were drawn. TCR beta libraries were built with iRepertoire HTBI primers and Arm-PCR of CDR3 regions. A single record per CDR3 protein comes from TCRdb applying MiXCR to the multiplex PCR reads. The sample lists approximately 690,000 distinct CDR3 sequences, 30% seen once, with 40% to 50% in the top ten. The CDR3 spans 12 residues. Trimming stripped 7 bases from V and 6 bases from J, with 12 bases between.

This sequence joins TRBV12-3 or TRBV12-4 and TRBJ1-2, with D possibly being TRBD1 (5 bases). Sequences were derived from peripheral blood mononuclear cells (PBMCs), sampled when the disease was refractory, from a patient treated with antithyroid drugs. The TCR was taken from a female donor with Graves disease. DNA for the CDR3: TGTGCCAGCACCGGAAACAGGCATGGCTACACCTTC. Protein sequence: CASTGNRHGYTF.